Detailed here is one TCR beta chain. Its antigen is as yet unknown. The entry originates in a study of T cell repertoires in cytomegalovirus infection. Study summary: Public signatures in TCR beta pointed to CMV infection and matching HLA type. Whole-study results and caveats: Carriers of CMV and the relevant HLA type were discriminated by public TCR beta frequency. The ex vivo response showed dominance by HLA-C-restricted CMV-specific TCR beta clonotypes.

Using its own MiXCR run on the reads, TCRdb lists one record per CDR3 protein. Of roughly 110,000 distinct CDR3 sequences in the sample, 9.5% to 13% were seen once. Sample: PBMCs, sequenced either directly or after in vitro stimulation (not recorded which). This clonotype was obtained from a human donor in good health (CMV status not recorded). Some clones in this sample may be carry-over from other donors' samples.

The CDR3 sequence is CASSQDSWDKSNEQYF. The CDR3 DNA sequence: TGTGCCAGCAGCCAAGATTCATGGGACAAGTCGAACGAGCAGTACTTC. This chain joins TRBV4-2 and TRBJ2-7, with D tentatively TRBD1 (6 bases). The CDR3 is made up of 16 amino acids. Germline V gene sequence: CDR1 LGHNA, CDR2 YNFKEQ. V lost 0 bases, J lost 5 bases, and 17 bases lay in between.